The sequence of this T cell receptor (beta chain) was determined in a study of radiotherapy plus CTLA-4 blockade in lung cancer. The study treated chemo-refractory metastatic non-small-cell lung cancer patients with focal radiation plus ipilimumab CTLA-4 blockade. TCRdb's copy holds only in-frame clones and misses some; the assay was immunoSEQ multiplex PCR. The sample holds tens of thousands of clones, approximately 80% seen once. The CDR3 contains 11 residues. Looked up from germline, CDR1 is SQVTM and CDR2 is ANQGSEA. The V end lost 6 bases, the J end lost 13 bases, and 16 bases lay between the germline ends.

The origin of this receptor is a human donor with non-small cell lung cancer whose response to radiotherapy plus ipilimumab could not be evaluated. The starting material was peripheral blood, obtained from a patient treated with radiotherapy plus ipilimumab. The chain recombines TRBV29-1 with TRBJ2-1; D is undetermined. The CDR3: CSVVEVETQFF. CDR3 DNA: TGCAGCGTCGTAGAGGTAGAGACCCAGTTCTTC.